This T cell receptor (beta chain) appears in the sequencing data of a study of blood T cells in healthy people across ages. The overall study: About one barcoded beta molecule per two T cells was the capture yield of template switching. Broader study findings: Donor CMV status, an unknown factor, possibly confounded changes in expanded clonotypes.

In each sample, at least 6.5 million PBMCs were isolated. Through a sample-barcoded 5' primer and a J-beta primer mix, a second PCR was run for roughly 7 to 12 cycles. A single record per CDR3 protein comes from TCRdb applying MiXCR to the 5' RACE reads. The data contain about 2 million distinct CDR3 sequences, about 50% of them singletons. This clonotype was observed a handful of times. As yet, its antigen is unknown. The source material was blood. The source of this sequence is a woman in her forties in good health.

CDR3 sequence: CASSSGAVYNEQFF. The DNA for the CDR3 is TGTGCCAGCAGCTCGGGGGCCGTCTACAATGAGCAGTTCTTC. This chain uses TRBV9 with TRBJ2-1; the D call may be TRBD1 or TRBD2 (6 bases each). V lost 4 bases to trimming and J lost 3 bases, with 11 bases between them. This CDR3 is 14 amino acids long. Germline assignment: CDR1 SGDLS and CDR2 YYNGEE.